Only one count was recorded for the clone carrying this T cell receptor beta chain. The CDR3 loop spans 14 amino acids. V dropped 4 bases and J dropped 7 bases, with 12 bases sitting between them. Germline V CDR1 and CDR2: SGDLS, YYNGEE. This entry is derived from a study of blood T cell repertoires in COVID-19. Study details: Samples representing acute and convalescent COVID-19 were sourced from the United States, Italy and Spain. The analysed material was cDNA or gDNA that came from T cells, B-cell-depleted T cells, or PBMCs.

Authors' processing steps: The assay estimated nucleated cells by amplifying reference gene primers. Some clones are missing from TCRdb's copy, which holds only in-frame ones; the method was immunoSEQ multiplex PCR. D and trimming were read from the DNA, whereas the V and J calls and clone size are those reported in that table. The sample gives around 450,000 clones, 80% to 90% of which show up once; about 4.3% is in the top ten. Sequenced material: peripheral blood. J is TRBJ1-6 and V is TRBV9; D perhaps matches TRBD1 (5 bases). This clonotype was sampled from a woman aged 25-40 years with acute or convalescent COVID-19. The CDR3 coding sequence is TGTGCCAGCAGCCCAGGGATTGGGAATTCACCCCTCCACTTT. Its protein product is CASSPGIGNSPLHF.